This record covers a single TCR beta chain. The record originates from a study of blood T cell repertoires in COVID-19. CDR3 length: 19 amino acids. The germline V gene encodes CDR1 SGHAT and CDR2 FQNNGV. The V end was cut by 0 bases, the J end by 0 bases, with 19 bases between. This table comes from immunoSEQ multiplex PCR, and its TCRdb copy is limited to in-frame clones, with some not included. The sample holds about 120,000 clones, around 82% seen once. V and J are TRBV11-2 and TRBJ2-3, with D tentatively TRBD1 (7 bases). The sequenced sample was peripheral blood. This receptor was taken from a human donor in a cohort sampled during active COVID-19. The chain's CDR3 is CASSLDQTGWRGSTDTQYF. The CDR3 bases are TGTGCCAGCAGCTTAGATCAGACAGGGTGGCGGGGAAGCACAGATACGCAGTATTTT.